The entry below describes one TCR beta chain. No antigen is known for it. The germline gene is not matched at one end of the junction; a read error may be the cause. The data derive from a study of T cell repertoires in cytomegalovirus infection. The germline V gene encodes CDR1 MGHRA and CDR2 YSYEKL. This CDR3 spans 13 amino acids. MiXCR, run by TCRdb on the reads, gives a single entry per CDR3 protein. The sample records around 900,000 distinct CDR3 sequences, more than 25% being singletons. The sequencing used cultured CD8+ T cells from PBMCs, collected from culture after CMV antigen stimulation. The clonotype was recovered from a human donor in good health (CMV status not recorded). Some clones in this sample may be carry-over from other donors' samples. V gene TRBV4-1 combines with J gene TRBJ2-5; TRBD1 or TRBD2 may be the D gene (5 bases each). This chain's CDR3 is CASNQVGEETQYF. The DNA of the CDR3 is TGCGCCAGCAACCAAGTGGGGGAAGAGACCCAGTACTTC.